Here is one TCR beta chain with its context. Germline V gene sequence: CDR1 LNHDA, CDR2 SQIVND (reference sequence). The CDR3 loop spans 15 amino acids. V lost 3 bases and J lost 7, with 15 bases in between. This entry comes from a study of blood T cell repertoires in COVID-19. Study overall: Samples taken during acute and convalescent COVID-19 were collected in the United States, Italy and Spain. Sample material is recorded as cDNA or gDNA derived from T cells, B-cell-depleted T cells, or PBMCs.

Original analysis: Scientists estimated how many nucleated cells there were by amplifying reference gene primers. Sequencing was performed with immunoSEQ multiplex PCR; in TCRdb, only in-frame clones are kept and a portion is missing. That table supplies the V and J calls and clone size; D and trimming were determined from the DNA. The table lists 210,000 or so clones, 86% of them singletons, with about 2% in the top ten. The chain joins TRBV19 to TRBJ1-4; a possible D gene is TRBD1 (5 bases). This TCR was recovered from a woman in her 50s with acute or convalescent COVID-19. The sample taken for sequencing was peripheral blood. CDR3 residues: CASSILTGGAEKLFF. Here the CDR3 DNA reads TGTGCCAGTAGTATCCTGACGGGAGGGGCTGAAAAACTGTTTTTT.